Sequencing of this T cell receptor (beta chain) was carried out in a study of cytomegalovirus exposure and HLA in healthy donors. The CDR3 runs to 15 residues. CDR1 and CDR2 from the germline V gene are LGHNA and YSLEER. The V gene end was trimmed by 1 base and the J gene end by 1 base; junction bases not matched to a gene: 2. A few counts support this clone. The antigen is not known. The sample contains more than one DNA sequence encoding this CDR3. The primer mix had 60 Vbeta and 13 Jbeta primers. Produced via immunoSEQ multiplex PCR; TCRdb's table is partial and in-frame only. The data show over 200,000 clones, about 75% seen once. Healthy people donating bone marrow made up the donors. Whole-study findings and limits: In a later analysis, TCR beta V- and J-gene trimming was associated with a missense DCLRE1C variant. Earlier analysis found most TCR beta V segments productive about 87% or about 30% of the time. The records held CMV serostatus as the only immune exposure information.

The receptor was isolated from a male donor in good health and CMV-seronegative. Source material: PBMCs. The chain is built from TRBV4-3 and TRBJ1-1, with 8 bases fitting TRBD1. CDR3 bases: TGCGCCAGCAGCCAAGTTACAGGGGGGAACACTGAAGCTTTCTTT. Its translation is CASSQVTGGNTEAFF.